This TCR beta chain came from a study of CXCR3-negative and CXCR3-positive naive CD8 T cells (dated by TCRdb to about 2019). Study-level background: Around 140 million TRB reads were obtained in total, roughly 1.5 +/- 0.3 million reads per library. The diversity and physicochemical repertoire analyses included 11 donors pooled from two independent experiments. Naive subsets from a handful of donors and memory cells from 3 donors were included in the TRBV-TRBJ cluster analysis. Study-level results and caveats: Within the same donor, TRBV-TRBJ usage looked similar between naive CXCR3-negative and CXCR3-positive cells, but memory cells had distinct patterns. TRB CDR3s from CXCR3-positive naive cells showed higher hydrophobicity (lower Kidera factor 4), lower energy, and higher strength and volume indices than CXCR3-negative naive cells. Because CXCR3 expression was partially decreased after cryopreservation, freshly isolated PBMCs were used for most assays. Because surface CD5, which has been linked to self-reactivity in mice, was comparable between naive subsets, TCR interaction strength was also inferred from TRB CDR3 physicochemical properties. Repertoire diversity was comparably high in both naive subsets but much lower in memory CD8+ T cells.

As concerns this clonotype: What this receptor recognizes is not known.

Sequencing relied on a NextSeq 550. The Human TCR Profiling Kit (MiLaboratory) was used to prepare UMI-labeled 5' RACE TRB cDNA libraries. cDNA synthesis used the entire amount of extracted RNA, and PCR amplification then used the entire amount of cDNA produced. The libraries were made side by side, with each library going through the same number of PCR cycles. Turning to the authors' computational methods: With a minimum of two reads required per UMI, MIGEC and MiXCR pulled out about 50,000 +/- 9,200 unique UMI-labeled TRB cDNA molecules from each library. Each library averaged roughly 36,000 +/- 9,600 functional in-frame TRB CDR3 nucleotide clonotypes without stop codons. After downsampling to 5000 UMI-labeled TRB molecules per sample, diversity metrics, including normalized Shannon-Wiener and Chao1, were computed in VDJtools. VDJtools computed clonotype-size-weighted physicochemical properties of the central five CDR3 residues: interaction energy, strength, volume and Kidera factor 4. Each CDR3 protein sequence appears as one entry after TCRdb reprocessed the reads, and no DNA is included. These V and J calls are TCRdb output, not the study's own analysis. The sample's own table lists roughly 89,000 distinct CDR3 sequences. Together, the top ten hold about 1% of the sample.

The CDR3 has 16 amino acids, counting the end cysteine and phenylalanine. Only the protein sequence is given. Taken from the germline V gene, the CDR1 and CDR2 loops are SQVTM and ANQGSEA. For every CD8+ T cell subset, around 300,000 cells were flow-sorted straight into RLT lysis buffer, and each subset was sorted in triplicate. To keep memory contaminants out, a stringent definition of naive CD8+ T cells was applied: CD45RO-CCR7+CD27+CD95-. Using standard density gradient centrifugation, peripheral blood mononuclear cells were isolated from buffy coats. A FACSAria III was used to flow-sort naive CXCR3-negative and CXCR3-positive CD8+ T cells. An RNeasy Mini Kit was used to extract total RNA from the sorted cells.

The sequencing sample was made of naive CXCR3- CD8+ T cells from blood. In light of the paper, this sample's cell subset or site label describes: CD45RO-CCR7+CD27+CD95- naive CD8+ T cells lacking CXCR3 (TNR3-). This clonotype was sampled from a human donor in good health. Some clones in this sample may be carry-over from other donors' samples. Rearrangement joined TRBV29-1 to TRBJ2-4; without DNA, the TCRdb call of TRBD1 cannot be checked. Here the CDR3 is given as CSVEPVTGLGKNIQYF.